Listed below are T cell receptor beta chains from one sample, sequenced in a study of shared clonotypes between healthy human individuals. Sequencing used immunoSEQ multiplex PCR; TCRdb keeps in-frame clones, though not all of them. Of about 2 million clones listed, roughly 94% were seen once; the top ten hold more than 0.9%. The sequenced sample consisted of naive CD8+ T cells sorted from blood. Receptors were obtained from a man younger than 30 in good health. Each CDR3 is given with its conserved first and last residue. The D gene is left open where the match is weak. Clone size is stated in some rows and not others, as once, few, many or a class when expanded.

CDR3 protein | CDR3 DNA | clone size | V gene | CDR3 length | J gene | D gene
CASSPDRQWQFF | TGCGCCAGCAGCCCGGACAGACAGTGGCAGTTCTTC | NA | TRBV5-1 | 12 | TRBJ2-1 | NA
CASSPGQGAEAFF | TGTGCCAGCAGTCCCGGACAGGGCGCTGAAGCTTTCTTT | NA | TRBV6-5 | 13 | TRBJ1-1 | TRBD1
CASSPTGNPYEQYF | TGTGCCAGTAGCCCGACAGGGAATCCCTACGAGCAGTACTTC | NA | TRBV19 | 14 | TRBJ2-7 | TRBD1
CASSFRLAGDLEYF | TGTGCCAGCAGTTTTCGACTAGCGGGGGACCTGGAATATTTT | once | TRBV28 | 14 | TRBJ2-3 | TRBD2
CASNLGLAGGSEQYF | TGTGCCAGCAACCTCGGACTAGCGGGAGGGAGTGAGCAGTACTTC | NA | TRBV7-8 | 15 | TRBJ2-7 | TRBD2
CASSAAGTIREEQYF | TGTGCCAGCAGTGCCGCCGGGACTATAAGGGAGGAGCAGTACTTC | NA | TRBV28 | 15 | TRBJ2-7 | TRBD2
CASSVGDQTLYYGYTF | TGTGCCAGCAGCGTAGGGGACCAGACCCTCTACTATGGCTACACCTTC | NA | TRBV9 | 16 | TRBJ1-2 | NA
CASSFSAGGFYNEQFF | TGTGCCAGCAGTTTCTCGGCGGGGGGATTTTACAATGAGCAGTTCTTC | NA | TRBV27 | 16 | TRBJ2-1 | TRBD2
CAISEGKSASNYGYTF | TGTGCCATCAGTGAAGGAAAGTCGGCTTCTAACTATGGCTACACCTTC | NA | TRBV10-3 | 16 | TRBJ1-2 | NA
CAWTIGPTGELFF | TGTGCCTGGACCATAGGGCCCACCGGGGAGCTGTTTTTT | NA | TRBV30 | 13 | TRBJ2-2 | NA
CASSLGRDRGYEQYF | TGTGCCAGCAGCTTAGGGAGGGACAGGGGTTACGAGCAGTACTTC | NA | TRBV7-9 | 15 | TRBJ2-7 | TRBD1
CASSYGQSEQYF | TGTGCCAGCAGTTATGGCCAGTCCGAGCAGTACTTC | NA | TRBV6-5 | 12 | TRBJ2-7 | NA
CASSYSEGAAGYTF | TGTGCCAGCAGTTACTCGGAGGGGGCGGCTGGCTACACCTTC | few | TRBV6-5 | 14 | TRBJ1-2 | TRBD1
CASTQTSGGSYEQYF | TGCGCCAGCACCCAGACTAGCGGGGGATCCTACGAGCAGTACTTC | NA | TRBV5-1 | 15 | TRBJ2-7 | TRBD2
CASKTGGASYEQYF | TGTGCCAGTAAAACAGGGGGCGCTTCCTACGAGCAGTACTTC | NA | TRBV19 | 14 | TRBJ2-7 | TRBD1
CASSRGGRNEQFF | TGTGCCAGCTCACGGGGGGGCAGGAATGAGCAGTTCTTC | NA | TRBV7-2 | 13 | TRBJ2-1 | TRBD2
CASSPWGNQPQHF | TGTGCCAGCAGCCCTTGGGGCAATCAGCCCCAGCATTTT | NA | TRBV27 | 13 | TRBJ1-5 | NA
CASALAGTYEQYF | TGTGCCAGCGCACTAGCGGGAACCTACGAGCAGTACTTC | NA | TRBV6-5 | 13 | TRBJ2-7 | TRBD2
CASSEGTKGEQYF | TGTGCCAGCAGTGAAGGCACCAAGGGCGAGCAGTACTTC | NA | TRBV2 | 13 | TRBJ2-7 | NA
CASSGRTDHRDSYGYTF | TGCGCCAGCAGTGGGCGAACGGACCATCGGGACTCCTATGGCTACACCTTC | NA | TRBV10-1 | 17 | TRBJ1-2 | NA
CASSLNGNYGYTF | TGTGCCAGCAGCTTAAACGGGAACTATGGCTACACCTTC | NA | TRBV11-2 | 13 | TRBJ1-2 | NA
CASSIGYLRQFTEAFF | TGTGCCAGTAGTATAGGTTACTTGCGGCAGTTTACTGAAGCTTTCTTT | NA | TRBV19 | 16 | TRBJ1-1 | NA
CASSLLAGGNEQFF | TGTGCCAGCAGTTTACTAGCGGGAGGTAATGAGCAGTTCTTC | NA | TRBV28 | 14 | TRBJ2-1 | TRBD2
CASSKLSFDSNSPLHF | TGCGCCAGCAGTAAGTTGAGTTTCGACAGTAATTCACCCCTCCACTTT | NA | TRBV4-3 | 16 | TRBJ1-6 | NA
CASSLGTGVIQFF | TGCGCCAGCAGCCTCGGGACAGGGGTGATTCAGTTCTTC | NA | TRBV4-1 | 13 | TRBJ2-1 | TRBD1
CASSLAAGPDSPLHF | TGTGCCAGCAGCTTGGCGGCCGGACCCGATTCACCCCTCCACTTT | once | TRBV5-6 | 15 | TRBJ1-6 | NA
CASTRSQGGGELFF | TGTGCCAGCACCCGTTCGCAGGGCGGCGGGGAGCTGTTTTTT | NA | TRBV6-6 | 14 | TRBJ2-2 | NA
CASSEAQGKGNTEAFF | TGTGCCAGCAGTGAAGCGCAGGGGAAGGGGAACACTGAAGCTTTCTTT | NA | TRBV2 | 16 | TRBJ1-1 | NA
CASSISRSYDEQFF | TGTGCCAGTAGTATCTCAAGGTCCTATGATGAGCAGTTCTTC | NA | TRBV19 | 14 | TRBJ2-1 | NA
CASRDRRWDQPQHF | TGTGCCAGCAGGGACAGACGGTGGGATCAGCCCCAGCATTTT | NA | TRBV6-6 | 14 | TRBJ1-5 | NA
CASSYSRQNYGYTF | TGTGCCAGCAGTTACTCGCGACAGAACTATGGCTACACCTTC | few | TRBV6-6 | 14 | TRBJ1-2 | NA
CASSYSIVGSEQYF | TGTGCCAGCAGTTACTCCATCGTGGGGTCCGAGCAGTACTTC | NA | TRBV6-5 | 14 | TRBJ2-7 | NA
CASSGQGTTETQYF | TGTGCCAGCAGTGGACAGGGTACTACAGAGACCCAGTACTTC | NA | TRBV2 | 14 | TRBJ2-5 | TRBD1
CASSLAVTDTQYF | TGTGCCAGCAGCTTAGCAGTCACAGATACGCAGTATTTT | NA | TRBV7-6 | 13 | TRBJ2-3 | NA
CASNSLTSYNEQFF | TGTGCCAGCAACAGTTTAACATCCTACAATGAGCAGTTCTTC | NA | TRBV7-2 | 14 | TRBJ2-1 | NA
CASTMGLAFYEQYF | TGTGCCAGCACAATGGGACTAGCGTTCTACGAGCAGTACTTC | NA | TRBV6-1 | 14 | TRBJ2-7 | TRBD2
CASSQTGVRDWGNTGELFF | TGCGCCAGCAGCCAAACTGGAGTCAGGGACTGGGGGAACACCGGGGAGCTGTTTTTT | NA | TRBV4-1 | 19 | TRBJ2-2 | NA
CASSLDRNTYEQYF | TGTGCCAGCAGTTTGGACAGGAATACCTACGAGCAGTACTTC | NA | TRBV27 | 14 | TRBJ2-7 | TRBD1
CASSPITGEGEQYF | TGTGCCAGCTCACCTATCACAGGGGAAGGGGAGCAGTACTTC | NA | TRBV18 | 14 | TRBJ2-7 | TRBD1
CASSSGAGGTETQYF | TGTGCCAGCAGCTCGGGCGCAGGGGGGACAGAGACCCAGTACTTC | NA | TRBV7-9 | 15 | TRBJ2-5 | NA